Below, one T cell receptor (beta chain) is given with its context. Its antigen is unidentified. V lost 5 bases and J lost 5; bases outside the gene matches: 6. CDR3 length: 13 amino acids. Germline V lookup: CDR1 DFQATT, CDR2 SNEGSKA (reference sequence). PBMCs, at least 6.5 million per sample, were isolated. The sample belongs to a study of blood T cells in healthy people across ages. Regarding the study as a whole: When set beside aged donors, long-lived donors presented more naive CD4+ cells and higher diversity.

The second PCR ran about 6 to 12 cycles with a sample-barcoded 5' primer and J-beta primers. TCRdb reanalysed the 5' RACE reads using MiXCR and keeps one entry per CDR3 protein. This sample has roughly 730,000 distinct CDR3 sequences, with 45% to 70% found just once. The TCR was taken from a man aged 35-49 years in good health. V usage is TRBV20-1 and J usage is TRBJ1-5, with 7 bases identical to TRBD1. The sample consisted of blood. The DNA of the CDR3 is TGCAGTGCTGAGACAGGGCCATATCAGCCCCAGCATTTT. Encoded protein: CSAETGPYQPQHF.